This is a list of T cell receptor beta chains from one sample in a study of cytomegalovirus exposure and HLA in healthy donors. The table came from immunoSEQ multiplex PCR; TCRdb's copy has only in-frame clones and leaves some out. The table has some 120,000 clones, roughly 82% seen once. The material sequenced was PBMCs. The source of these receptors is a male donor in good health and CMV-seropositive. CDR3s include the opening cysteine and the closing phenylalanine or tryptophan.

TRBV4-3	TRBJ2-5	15	CASSTSGRAEETQYF
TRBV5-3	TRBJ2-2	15	CARSWGDADTGELFF
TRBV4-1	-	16	CASSQGVSEDSYEQYF
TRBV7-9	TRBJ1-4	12	CASSRPGEKLFF
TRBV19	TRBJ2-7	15	CASSPGQGVNYEQYF
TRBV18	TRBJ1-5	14	CASSSGDFSQPQHF
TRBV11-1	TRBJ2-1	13	CASSSPQVNEQFF
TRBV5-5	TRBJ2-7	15	CASSPAPAGSYEQYF
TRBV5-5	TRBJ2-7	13	CASSGEGLGEQYF
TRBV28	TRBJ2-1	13	CASSLGSDNEQFF
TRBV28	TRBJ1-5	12	CASSREGQPQHF
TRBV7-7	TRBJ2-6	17	CASSLGLAGAGANVLTF
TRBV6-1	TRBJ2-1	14	CASSPLRGNNEQFF
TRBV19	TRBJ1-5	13	CASSILQVEPQHF
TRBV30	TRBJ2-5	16	CAWVSSGRASGETQYF
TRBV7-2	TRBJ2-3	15	CASTGRTGVADTQYF
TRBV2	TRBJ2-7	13	CASKSVRGYEQYF
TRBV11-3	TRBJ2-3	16	CASSAGPAGVADTQYF
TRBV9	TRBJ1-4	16	CASSVAGQGGSEKLFF
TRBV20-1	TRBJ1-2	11	CSARGIDGYTF
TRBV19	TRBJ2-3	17	CASSSGTSGRGTDTQYF
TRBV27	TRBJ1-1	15	CASSLLGGLGTEAFF
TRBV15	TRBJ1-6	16	CATSPHGLGAGSPLHF
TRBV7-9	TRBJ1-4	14	CASSGWGGNEKLFF
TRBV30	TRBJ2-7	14	CAWGPGQTSYEQYF
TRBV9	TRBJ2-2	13	CASSPRGTGELFF
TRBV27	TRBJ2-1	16	CASSSGEGTSRNEQFF
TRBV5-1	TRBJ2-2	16	CASSLGLAANTGELFF
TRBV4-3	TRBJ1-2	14	CASSQGTVNYGYTF